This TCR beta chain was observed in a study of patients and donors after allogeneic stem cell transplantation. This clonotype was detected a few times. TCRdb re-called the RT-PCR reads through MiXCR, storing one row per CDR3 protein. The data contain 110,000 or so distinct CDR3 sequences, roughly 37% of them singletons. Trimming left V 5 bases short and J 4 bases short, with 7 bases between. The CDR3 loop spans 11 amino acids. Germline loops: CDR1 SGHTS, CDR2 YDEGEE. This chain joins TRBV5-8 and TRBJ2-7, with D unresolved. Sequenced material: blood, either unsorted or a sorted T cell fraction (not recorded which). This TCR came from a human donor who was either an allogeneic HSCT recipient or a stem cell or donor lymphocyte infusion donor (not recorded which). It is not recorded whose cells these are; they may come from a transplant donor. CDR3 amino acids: CASSQPYEQYF. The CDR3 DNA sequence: TGTGCCAGCAGTCAGCCTTACGAGCAGTACTTC.